This TCR beta chain derives from a study of blood T cells in healthy people across ages. Total RNA, at least 5.5 micrograms per sample, came from PBMCs. Worth noting for this clonotype: Its antigen is currently unknown.

The CDR3 runs to 17 residues. J was trimmed by 2 bases and V by 4 bases; bases with no gene match: 9. Germline CDR1 and CDR2: SGHRS and YFSETQ. Next came a second PCR, run for about 7 to 11 cycles, which used a sample-barcoded 5' primer along with a J-beta primer mix. TCRdb itself ran the 5' RACE reads through MiXCR, one entry per CDR3 protein. The sample shows 710,000 or so distinct CDR3 sequences, about a fifth of them seen only once. Regarding the study as a whole: It was found that TCR beta diversity correlated strongly with the percentage of naive T cells. Age showed a roughly linear inverse relationship with TCR beta diversity per million T cells. Diversity estimated from one million T cells was considered an underestimate.

This TCR came from a man aged 65-85 years in good health. The material sequenced was blood. The chain is built from TRBV5-1 and TRBJ1-6, with 7 bases that match TRBD1. The CDR3 protein is CASSNRDRSTYNSPLHF. The CDR3 DNA reads TGCGCCAGCAGCAACCGGGACAGATCTACCTATAATTCACCCCTCCACTTT.